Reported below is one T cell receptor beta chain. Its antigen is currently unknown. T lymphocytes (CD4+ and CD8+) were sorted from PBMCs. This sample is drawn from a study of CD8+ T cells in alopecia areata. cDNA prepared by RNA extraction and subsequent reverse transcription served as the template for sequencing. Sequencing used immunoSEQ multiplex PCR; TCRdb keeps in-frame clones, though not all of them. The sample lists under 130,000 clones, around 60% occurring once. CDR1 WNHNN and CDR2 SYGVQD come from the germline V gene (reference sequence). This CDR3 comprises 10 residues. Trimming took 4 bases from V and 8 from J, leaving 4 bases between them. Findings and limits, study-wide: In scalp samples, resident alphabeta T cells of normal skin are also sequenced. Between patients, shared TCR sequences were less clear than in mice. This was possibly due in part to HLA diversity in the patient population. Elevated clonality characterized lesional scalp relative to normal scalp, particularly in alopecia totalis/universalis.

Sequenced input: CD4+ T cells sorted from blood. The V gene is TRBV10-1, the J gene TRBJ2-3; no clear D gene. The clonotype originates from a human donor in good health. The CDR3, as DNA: TGCGCCAGCAGTGGGCGTACGCAGTATTTT. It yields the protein CASSGRTQYF.